Listed here are 8 T cell receptor beta chains from one sample, sequenced in a study of T cell changes during pregnancy in multiple sclerosis. Libraries were prepared by immunoSEQ multiplex PCR; TCRdb keeps only in-frame clonotypes and omits some of them. The table records about 110,000 clones, roughly nine tenths of them present only once. The material sequenced was peripheral blood, taken before pregnancy. Every receptor here comes from a female donor with multiple sclerosis, enrolled in a pregnancy study.

The chain joins TRBV2 to TRBJ1-1; TRBD1 matches at 7 bases. The CDR3 totals 15 residues. Looked up from germline, CDR1 is SNHLY and CDR2 is FYNNEI. Unmatched junction bases numbered 7, after V lost 5 bases and J lost 1 base. CDR3 nucleotide sequence: TGTGCCAGCAGTTCTTCAGGACAGGAGAACACTGAAGCTTTCTTT. As protein: CASSSSGQENTEAFF.

The chain joins TRBV4-2 to TRBJ2-1; TRBD2 agrees at 10 bases. Germline loops: CDR1 LGHNA, CDR2 YNFKEQ. The CDR3 loop spans 16 amino acids. With V trimmed by 2 bases and J by 3 bases, 4 bases remained unmatched. This CDR3 reads CASSQRTSGDYNEQFF. CDR3 nucleotides: TGTGCCAGCAGCCAACGGACTAGCGGAGACTACAATGAGCAGTTCTTC.

The chain uses TRBV18 and TRBJ1-6, with 9 bases matching TRBD1. Germline lookup yields CDR1 KGHSH and CDR2 LQKENI. This CDR3 is built from 18 residues. The trim removed 3 bases at V and 9 bases at J, leaving 15 bases unmatched. CDR3 DNA sequence: TGTGCCAGCTCACCCAAGACATCTGGGGGGACAGGGCTTTCACCCCTCCACTTT. As protein: CASSPKTSGGTGLSPLHF.

V is TRBV15 and J is TRBJ2-1; 12 nucleotides line up with TRBD2. Germline lookup yields CDR1 LNHNV and CDR2 YYDKDF (reference sequence). With 6 bases clipped from V and 6 bases from J, the junction kept 0 bases outside the gene matches. The CDR3 spans 13 residues. The DNA of the CDR3 is TGTGCCACCAGACTAGCGGGGGGCAATGAGCAGTTCTTC. Its protein is CATRLAGGNEQFF.

This clone was counted a single time. The chain recombines TRBV6-4 with TRBJ2-2, with D tentatively TRBD1 (6 bases). The CDR3 runs to 14 residues. Trimming cost V 6 bases and J 2 bases, with 10 bases left between them. The germline CDR1 and CDR2 sequences are MRHNA and SNTAGT. The chain's CDR3 is CASSRDTNTGELFF. The CDR3 DNA follows: TGTGCCAGCAGCCGGGACACTAACACCGGGGAGCTGTTTTTT.

The J gene is TRBJ2-7, the V gene TRBV7-7, with 8 bases matching TRBD2. CDR1 is SSHAT and CDR2 is FNYEAQ in the germline V gene (reference sequence). The CDR3 sequence is 17 residues long. V shed 1 base and J 2 bases; nucleotides not matched to a gene: 10. CDR3 sequence (DNA): TGTGCCAGCAGCTTAGATGAGAAGCGGGGGCTCACCTACGAGCAGTACTTC. Translation: CASSLDEKRGLTYEQYF.

For the CDR3, the DNA is TGTGCCAGCACCAGCGAGAGGTACGAGCAGTACTTC. Its translation: CASTSERYEQYF. V usage is TRBV27 and J usage is TRBJ2-7; D is unclear. The CDR3 extends over 12 amino acids. V gave up 7 bases and J gave up 4 bases, with 11 bases separating them. Germline V gene sequence: CDR1 MNHEY, CDR2 SMNVEV (reference sequence).

This clone was counted a single time. The chain recombines TRBV19 with TRBJ1-1, with unresolved D. Trimming cost V 3 bases and J 1 base, with 9 bases left between them. Germline V gives CDR1 LNHDA, CDR2 SQIVND (reference sequence). The CDR3 length is 14 residues. This CDR3 reads CASSILSSNTEAFF. In nucleotides, the CDR3 is TGTGCCAGTAGTATCCTCAGTTCGAACACTGAAGCTTTCTTT.